The 14 T cell receptor beta chains below were found in one sample sequenced in a study of brain T cells in children with intractable seizures. Sequencing was limited to surgery cases with top T cell transcript signatures in brain tissue. Generated by immunoSEQ multiplex PCR, the TCRdb table keeps only in-frame clones and is missing some. The sample has several hundred clones, roughly 80% seen once. Sequencing was performed on resected brain tissue, taken at surgery. These receptors all stem from a boy between 10 and 17 years old with tuberous sclerosis and intractable seizures.

The chain joins TRBV5-6 to TRBJ2-3, with 8 positions matching TRBD1. Germline-derived CDR1 and CDR2 are SGHDT and YYEEEE. The CDR3 runs 16 residues. V lost 1 base to trimming and J lost 1 base; unmatched junction nucleotides: 5. CDR3 in amino acids: CASSLRMTGGTDTQYF. The CDR3 DNA follows: TGTGCCAGCAGCTTGCGGATGACAGGGGGCACAGATACGCAGTATTTT.

The chain recombines TRBV7-9 with TRBJ2-5; D is undetermined. CDR1 and CDR2 from the germline V gene are SEHNR and FQNEAQ (reference sequence). CDR3 length: 12 residues. V was shortened by 0 bases and J by 5 bases, with 4 bases between the two germline ends. The CDR3 DNA is TGTGCCAGCAGCTTAGCAGGGGAGACCCAGTACTTC. Its protein product is CASSLAGETQYF.

The genes are TRBV5-6 and TRBJ2-3; tentative D call: TRBD2 (6 bases). Trimming took off 4 bases at V and 5 bases at J, with 20 bases between the two ends. The germline CDR1 and CDR2 sequences are SGHDT and YYEEEE. The CDR3 extends over 16 amino acids. The CDR3 here is CASSLGRGLPGDTQYF. In DNA form, the CDR3 reads TGTGCCAGCAGCCTCGGAAGGGGACTGCCAGGAGATACGCAGTATTTT.

The chain employs TRBV4-2 and TRBJ2-7; 8 bases agree with TRBD2. There are 16 residues in the CDR3. Germline loops: CDR1 LGHNA, CDR2 YNFKEQ. V was pared by 2 bases and J by 5 bases, with 11 bases of the junction left unmatched. CDR3 sequence reads: CASSQQSGGGSHEQYF. The CDR3 DNA is TGTGCCAGCAGCCAACAATCTGGCGGGGGGTCTCACGAGCAGTACTTC.

The rearrangement links TRBV10-2 to TRBJ1-5; possibly TRBD1 for D (6 bases). Germline V CDR1 and CDR2: WSHSY, SAAADI. The CDR3 sequence is 15 residues long. V was clipped by 4 bases and J by 0 bases, with 10 bases between them. In nucleotides, the CDR3 is TGCGCCAGCAGTGGGACAGCCTTTAGCAATCAGCCCCAGCATTTT. This encodes CASSGTAFSNQPQHF.

V usage is TRBV19 and J usage is TRBJ2-5, with D uncertain. The CDR3 loop spans 13 amino acids. Germline CDR1 LNHDA, CDR2 SQIVND (reference sequence). Deletions cut 8 bases from V and 2 bases from J, with 12 bases between. In DNA form, the CDR3 reads TGTGCCAGTGCCTTTGGGCTGCAAGAGACCCAGTACTTC. It is translated as CASAFGLQETQYF.

The CDR3 region has the DNA TGTGCCAGCAGTGACGAAGCGGGGGATAGCACAGATACGCAGTATTTT. It is translated as CASSDEAGDSTDTQYF. The chain uses TRBV6-4 and TRBJ2-3; 8 bases match TRBD2. The length of the CDR3 is 16 residues. V trimming: 2 bases; J trimming: 0 bases; junction bases outside the gene matches: 4. The V gene's germline CDR1 is MRHNA and CDR2 SNTAGT.

Here the CDR3 DNA reads TGTGCCAGCAGTGTTACCCCAGACAATGAGCAGTTCTTC. Translating gives CASSVTPDNEQFF. The genes are TRBV2 and TRBJ2-1; D remains unclear. Germline CDR1 is SNHLY and CDR2 is FYNNEI. This CDR3 is built from 13 residues. The ends were cut back, 4 bases at V and 5 bases at J, with 9 bases in the middle. Drawing the rest from reference TRBV2 and TRBJ2-1, the complete variable domain is EPEVTQTPSHQVTQMGQEVILRCVPISNHLYFYWYRQILGQKVEFLVSFYNNEISEKSEIFDDQFSVERPDGSNFTLKIRSTKLEDSAMYFCASSVTPDNEQFFGPGTRLTVL.

This clone was seen more than once but under ten times. The chain uses TRBV4-3 and TRBJ1-2; tentatively, D is TRBD1 (6 bases). Trimming left V 4 bases short and J 8 bases short, with 17 bases between. This CDR3 region has 14 residues. Germline CDR1 and CDR2: LGHNA and YSLEER. The CDR3 is CASSPRGLTGGYTF. The DNA of the CDR3 is TGCGCCAGCAGCCCGAGGGGACTGACAGGCGGCTACACCTTC.

This clone was seen only once. This sequence joins TRBV19 and TRBJ2-3; maybe TRBD2 (6 bases). The length of the CDR3 is 13 residues. Germline CDR1 and CDR2: LNHDA and SQIVND (reference sequence). Deletions cut 3 bases from V and 6 bases from J, with 10 bases between. CDR3 sequence (DNA): TGTGCCAGTAGTATCGGGCTAGCGGATACGCAGTATTTT. It yields the protein CASSIGLADTQYF.

This chain joins TRBV6-1 and TRBJ2-7; D is unresolved. CDR1 and CDR2 from the germline V gene are MNHNS and SASEGT. CDR3 length equals 12 residues. Trimming stripped 2 bases from V and 4 bases from J, with 6 bases between. This chain's CDR3 is CASSEMRYEQYF. CDR3 coding DNA: TGTGCCAGCAGTGAAATGAGGTACGAGCAGTACTTC.

The chain carries TRBV28 and TRBJ2-3, with D uncertain. This CDR3 contains 12 residues. Per germline, CDR1 MDHEN and CDR2 SYDVKM. Trimming pared 2 bases from V and 4 bases from J, leaving 4 bases between. In nucleotides, the CDR3 is TGTGCCAGCAGTTTACTAGCAGATACGCAGTATTTT. The encoded protein is CASSLLADTQYF. The full variable domain, with the rest looked up from reference TRBV28 and TRBJ2-3, is DVKVTQSSRYLVKRTGEKVFLECVQDMDHENMFWYRQDPGLGLRLIYFSYDVKMKEKGDIPEGYSVSREKKERFSLILESASTNQTSMYLCASSLLADTQYFGPGTRLTVL.

This chain links TRBV6-1 with TRBJ2-3; 9 nucleotides line up with TRBD2. Germline lookup yields CDR1 MNHNS and CDR2 SASEGT. The CDR3 spans 14 residues. With 1 base clipped from V and 4 bases from J, the junction kept 0 bases outside the gene matches. CDR3 amino acids: CASSEGGGADTQYF. DNA of the CDR3: TGTGCCAGCAGTGAAGGCGGGGGGGCAGATACGCAGTATTTT.

The rearrangement uses TRBV9 and TRBJ2-7; tentatively, D is TRBD1 (6 bases). Trimming left V 4 bases short and J 0 bases short, with 11 bases between. CDR3 length equals 14 residues. Per germline, CDR1 SGDLS and CDR2 YYNGEE. The CDR3 reads CASSNRDTSYEQYF. DNA of the CDR3: TGTGCCAGCAGCAACCGGGACACCTCCTACGAGCAGTACTTC.